Sequencing of this TCR beta chain was carried out in a study of blood T cell repertoires in COVID-19. Participant ages covered roughly 18 to 89 years across 24 US areas. The assay was immunoSEQ multiplex PCR, and TCRdb's table has in-frame clones only and misses some. The sample includes some 230,000 clones, 70% to 85% seen only once; the top ten take approximately 1.2%. V was clipped by 4 bases and J by 4 bases, with 8 bases between them. Germline assignment: CDR1 SQVTM and CDR2 ANQGSEA. This CDR3 is 12 amino acids long. This chain joins TRBV29-1 and TRBJ2-1, with D unresolved. This TCR came from a woman aged 35 to 49 with acute COVID-19. The specimen sequenced was PBMCs or T cells enriched from blood (not recorded which). In nucleotides, the CDR3 is TGCAGCGTTGGGAGTCGGTACAATGAGCAGTTCTTC. It codes for CSVGSRYNEQFF.